What follows are 18 T cell receptor beta chains derived from one specimen sequenced in a study of blood T cell repertoires in COVID-19. Sequenced by immunoSEQ multiplex PCR; TCRdb stores in-frame clones only, minus some. This repertoire shows about 70,000 clones, about 85% found once; its top ten account for around 3.9%. The sequencing sample was made of peripheral blood. These receptors all stem from an older man with active COVID-19.

V is TRBV14 and J is TRBJ2-2; TRBD2 matches 8 bases. This CDR3 contains 18 residues. Trimming at V came to 0 bases and at J to 4 bases, leaving 10 bases not matched to a gene. In germline, CDR1 is SGHDN, CDR2 FVKESK. CDR3 sequence reads: CASSQDRRTSRGTGELFF. CDR3 bases: TGTGCCAGCAGCCAAGATCGAAGGACTAGCCGGGGCACCGGGGAGCTGTTTTTT.

V usage is TRBV4-3 and J usage is TRBJ2-5; D not resolved. The CDR3 runs 14 residues. Germline loops: CDR1 LGHNA, CDR2 YSLEER. The V end lost 4 bases, the J end lost 3 bases, and 12 bases lay between the germline ends. CDR3 loop: CASSLGHTEETQYF. CDR3 DNA sequence: TGCGCCAGCAGCCTGGGCCACACCGAAGAGACCCAGTACTTC.

The V call is TRBV11-2, the J call TRBJ2-1, with TRBD1 identical over 9 bases. The germline CDR1 and CDR2 sequences are SGHAT and FQNNGV. This CDR3 spans 15 amino acids. The J segment lost 9 bases and the V segment lost 4 bases, leaving 10 bases of the junction unmatched. CDR3 DNA: TGTGCCAGCAGCTCGTTACAGGGGGCTAACGGTGAGCAGTTCTTC. Protein product: CASSSLQGANGEQFF.

The chain carries TRBV7-2 and TRBJ2-3; TRBD2 matches at 8 bases. V shed 4 bases, J shed 5 bases, and the junction held 8 bases outside the gene matches. This CDR3 has 15 amino acids. Germline lookup yields CDR1 SGHTA and CDR2 FQGNSA. Here the CDR3 DNA reads TGTGCCAGCAGCTCGGGCACTAGCGGCAGAGATACGCAGTATTTT. Its protein product is CASSSGTSGRDTQYF.

This clone was observed a handful of times. For the CDR3, the DNA is TGTGCCAGCAGCTTGCTGCGCGGTACCTACAATGAGCAGTTCTTC. Its translation is CASSLLRGTYNEQFF. The chain carries TRBV5-4 and TRBJ2-1; no reliable D call. The V gene's germline CDR1 is SGHNT and CDR2 YYREEE (reference sequence). Trimming removed 1 base from V and 2 bases from J, with 10 bases in between. This CDR3 region has 15 residues. Full variable domain (rest looked up from reference TRBV5-4 and TRBJ2-1): ETGVTQSPTHLIKTRGQQVTLRCSSQSGHNTVSWYQQALGQGPQFIFQYYREEENGRGNFPPRFSGLQFPNYSSELNVNALELDDSALYLCASSLLRGTYNEQFFGPGTRLTVL.

The J gene is TRBJ2-2, the V gene TRBV24-1, with 9 positions matching TRBD1. V was clipped by 7 bases and J by 3 bases; unmatched bases: 11. The CDR3 spans 17 residues. CDR1 is KGHDR and CDR2 is SFDVKD in the germline V gene. The CDR3 here is CATSPWGGQGYTGELFF. In DNA, the CDR3 is TGTGCCACCAGCCCCTGGGGGGGACAGGGATACACCGGGGAGCTGTTTTTT.

The chain couples TRBV6-2 or TRBV6-3 to TRBJ2-1, with 7 bases aligning to TRBD2. The V gene's germline CDR1 is MNHEY and CDR2 SVGEGT. Trimming at V came to 6 bases and at J to 10 bases, leaving 6 bases not matched to a gene. This CDR3 has 12 amino acids. The DNA for the CDR3 is TGTGCCAGCAGCCTCACCGGGGGGGAGCAGTTCTTC. As protein: CASSLTGGEQFF.

J is TRBJ2-7 and V is TRBV19; 7 bases match TRBD2. The length of the CDR3 is 14 residues. The trim removed 5 bases at V and 4 bases at J, leaving 8 bases unmatched. Germline loops: CDR1 LNHDA, CDR2 SQIVND (reference sequence). DNA for the CDR3: TGTGCCAGTAGTGACCGGGCAGCGGGGTACGAGCAGTACTTC. Translated: CASSDRAAGYEQYF. Full variable domain (rest looked up from reference TRBV19 and TRBJ2-7): DGGITQSPKYLFRKEGQNVTLSCEQNLNHDAMYWYRQDPGQGLRLIYYSQIVNDFQKGDIAEGYSVSREKKESFPLTVTSAQKNPTAFYLCASSDRAAGYEQYFGPGTRLTVT.

The chain is built from TRBV7-2 and TRBJ2-2; the match to TRBD2 covers 15 bases. V dropped 5 bases and J dropped 3; count of bases not matched to a gene: 1. The CDR3 runs 16 residues. Germline CDR1 and CDR2: SGHTA and FQGNSA. The CDR3: CASSRTSGRDTGELFF. In DNA form, the CDR3 reads TGTGCCAGCAGCCGGACTAGCGGGAGGGACACCGGGGAGCTGTTTTTT.

The chain links TRBV5-3 to TRBJ2-7, with 7 nucleotides matching TRBD2. TRBV5-3 is annotated as an ORF whose role is uncertain. The CDR3 is made up of 12 amino acids. The V and J ends lost 10 bases and 2 bases, in that order; junction bases with no gene match: 6. The CDR3 DNA follows: TGTGCCGGTCGACTAGCTCCCTACGAGCAGTACTTC. Encoded protein: CAGRLAPYEQYF.

This clone has only a few counts. The chain joins TRBV27 to TRBJ1-1; no clear D gene. V was clipped by 11 bases and J by 4 bases, with 17 bases between them. Germline CDR1 reads MNHEY; CDR2 reads SMNVEV (reference sequence). CDR3 size: 13 residues. CDR3 nucleotide sequence: TGTGCCGGCCCCCGGGGTTTCGGCACTGAAGCTTTCTTT. Translated, it gives CAGPRGFGTEAFF.

This clone showed up just once. This chain joins TRBV3-1 (or the pseudogene TRBV3-2) and TRBJ1-2; D is ambiguous. Germline lookup yields CDR1 LGHDT and CDR2 YNNKEL (reference sequence). CDR3 size: 15 residues. Deletions cut 0 bases from V and 7 bases from J, with 15 bases between. The CDR3 DNA follows: TGTGCCAGCAGCCAAGATGGCCGGCGGTCGGGTGGCTACACCTTC. Translation gives CASSQDGRRSGGYTF.

The gene calls are TRBV30 and TRBJ2-2, with a possible D match to TRBD2 (7 bases). CDR3 size: 15 residues. Germline values: CDR1 GTSNPN, CDR2 SVGIG (reference sequence). Trimming removed 3 bases from V and 4 bases from J, with 15 bases in between. Here the CDR3 reads CAWRGGGIGTGELFF. In DNA form, the CDR3 reads TGTGCCTGGAGGGGAGGGGGGATAGGCACCGGGGAGCTGTTTTTT.

The chain combines TRBV6-5 with TRBJ1-1; 7 bases line up with TRBD1. V lost 8 bases and J lost 1; bases outside the gene matches: 7. CDR1 is MNHEY and CDR2 is SVGAGI in the germline V gene. This CDR3 region has 14 residues. The CDR3 DNA follows: TGTGCCAGCCAACCGGGACAGTCGAACACTGAAGCTTTCTTT. Translation gives CASQPGQSNTEAFF.

The V and J genes are TRBV10-1 and TRBJ2-4; 9 bases align to TRBD1. Germline V CDR1 and CDR2: WNHNN, SYGVQD (reference sequence). The V segment lost 6 bases and the J segment 4 bases; nucleotides outside the gene matches: 7. The CDR3 length is 15 residues. The CDR3 region has the DNA TGCGCCAGCAGCGGGGGACAGGGACGGAAAAACATTCAGTACTTC. This codes for CASSGGQGRKNIQYF.

This clone was observed once. V is TRBV2 and J is TRBJ1-4; 7 positions agree with TRBD1. CDR3 length equals 14 residues. V lost 4 bases and J lost 7; bases outside the gene matches: 6. Germline V gene data show CDR1 as SNHLY and CDR2 as FYNNEI. The CDR3 DNA follows: TGTGCCAGCAGTGGGACAGGACGCGGTGAAAAACTGTTTTTT. It specifies CASSGTGRGEKLFF.

The chain is built from TRBV30 and TRBJ2-7; D unresolved. The length of the CDR3 is 13 residues. Germline V gives CDR1 GTSNPN, CDR2 SVGIG (reference sequence). The V and J ends lost 4 bases and 0 bases respectively, with 10 bases between them. This CDR3 reads CAWTRRSSYEQYF. Here the CDR3 DNA reads TGTGCCTGGACACGGCGGAGCTCCTACGAGCAGTACTTC.

The sample holds a few counts of this clone. The V gene is TRBV7-2, the J gene TRBJ1-1, with TRBD1 as a possible D gene (6 bases). This CDR3 region has 16 residues. Germline values: CDR1 SGHTA, CDR2 FQGNSA. With 6 bases removed from V and 0 bases from J, the gap between germline ends came to 17 bases. In DNA, the CDR3 is TGTGCCAGCAGGCACCGTGGGGGGGCTATGAACACTGAAGCTTTCTTT. It encodes CASRHRGGAMNTEAFF.